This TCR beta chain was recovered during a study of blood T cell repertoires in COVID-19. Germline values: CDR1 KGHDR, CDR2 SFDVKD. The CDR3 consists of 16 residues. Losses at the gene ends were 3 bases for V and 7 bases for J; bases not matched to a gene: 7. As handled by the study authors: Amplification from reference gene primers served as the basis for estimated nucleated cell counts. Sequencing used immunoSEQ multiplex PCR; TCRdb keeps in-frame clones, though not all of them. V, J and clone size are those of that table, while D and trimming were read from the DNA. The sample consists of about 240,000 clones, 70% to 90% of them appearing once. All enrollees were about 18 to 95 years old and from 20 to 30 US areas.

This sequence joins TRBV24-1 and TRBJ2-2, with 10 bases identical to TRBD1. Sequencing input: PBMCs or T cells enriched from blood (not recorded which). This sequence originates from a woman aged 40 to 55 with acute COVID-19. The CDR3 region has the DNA TGTGCCACCAGTGATCCCGGGACAGGGGTTAACGGGGAGCTGTTTTTT. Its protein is CATSDPGTGVNGELFF.